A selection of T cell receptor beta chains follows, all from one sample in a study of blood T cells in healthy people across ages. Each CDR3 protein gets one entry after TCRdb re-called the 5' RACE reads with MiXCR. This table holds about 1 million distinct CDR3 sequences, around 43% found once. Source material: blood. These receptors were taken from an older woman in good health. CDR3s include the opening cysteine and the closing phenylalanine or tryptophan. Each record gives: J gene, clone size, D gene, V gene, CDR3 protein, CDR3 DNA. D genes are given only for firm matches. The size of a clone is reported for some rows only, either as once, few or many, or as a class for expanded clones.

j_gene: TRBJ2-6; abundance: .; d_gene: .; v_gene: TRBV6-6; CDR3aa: CASTTALISGANVLTF; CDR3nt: TGTGCCAGTACTACTGCCCTAATCTCTGGGGCCAACGTCCTGACTTTC
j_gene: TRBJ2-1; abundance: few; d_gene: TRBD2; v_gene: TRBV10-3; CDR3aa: CAISDGTNNEQFF; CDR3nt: TGTGCCATCAGTGACGGGACTAACAATGAGCAGTTCTTC
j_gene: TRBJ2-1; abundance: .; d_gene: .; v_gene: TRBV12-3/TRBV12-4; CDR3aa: CASSLALYGYNEQFF; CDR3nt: TGTGCCAGCAGTTTAGCCCTCTATGGCTACAATGAGCAGTTCTTC
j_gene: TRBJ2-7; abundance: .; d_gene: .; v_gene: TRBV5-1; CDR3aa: CASKQGRAGLDEQYF; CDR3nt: TGCGCCAGCAAACAGGGACGAGCGGGATTAGATGAGCAGTACTTC
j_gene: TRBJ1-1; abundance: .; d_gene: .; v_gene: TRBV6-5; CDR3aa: CASSYAILQGRAFF; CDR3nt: TGTGCCAGCAGTTACGCGATCTTACAGGGACGAGCTTTCTTT
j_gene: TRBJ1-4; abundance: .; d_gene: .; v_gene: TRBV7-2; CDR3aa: CASSPRRGEKLFF; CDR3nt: TGTGCCAGCAGCCCTCGGCGGGGAGAAAAACTGTTTTTT
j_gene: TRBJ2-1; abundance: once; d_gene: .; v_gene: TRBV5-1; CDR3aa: CASSSIGPDGNEQFF; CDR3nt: TGCGCCAGCAGCTCGATTGGCCCTGATGGCAATGAGCAGTTCTTC
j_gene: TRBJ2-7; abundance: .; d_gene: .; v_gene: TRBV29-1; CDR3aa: CSVEDRGEVGYYEQYF; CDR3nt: TGCAGCGTTGAAGATCGGGGCGAGGTCGGATACTACGAGCAGTACTTC
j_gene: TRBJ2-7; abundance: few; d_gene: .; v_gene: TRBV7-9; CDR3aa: CASSLARRDNLYF; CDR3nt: TGTGCCAGCAGCTTAGCACGGCGGGACAACCTGTACTTC
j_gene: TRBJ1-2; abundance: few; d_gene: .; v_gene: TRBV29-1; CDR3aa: CSVVRVYGYTF; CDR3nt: TGCAGCGTTGTAAGGGTTTATGGCTACACCTTC
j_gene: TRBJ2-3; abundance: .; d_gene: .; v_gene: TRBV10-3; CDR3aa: CAIGPMTSTDTQYF; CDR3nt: TGTGCCATCGGCCCTATGACTAGCACAGATACGCAGTATTTT
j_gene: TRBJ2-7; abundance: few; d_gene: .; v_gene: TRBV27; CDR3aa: CASSRPEGEQYF; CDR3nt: TGTGCCAGCAGTCGACCCGAGGGCGAGCAGTACTTC
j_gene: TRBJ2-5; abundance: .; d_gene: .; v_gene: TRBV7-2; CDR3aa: CASSLGLNRRQETQYF; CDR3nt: TGTGCCAGCAGCTTAGGGTTAAACAGGAGACAAGAGACCCAGTACTTC
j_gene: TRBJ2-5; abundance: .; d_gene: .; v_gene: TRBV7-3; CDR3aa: CASSTGRPNEQYF; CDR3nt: TGTGCCAGCAGTACAGGTCGGCCCAATGAGCAGTACTTC
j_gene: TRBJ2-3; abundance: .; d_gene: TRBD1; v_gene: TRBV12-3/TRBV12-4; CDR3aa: CASSLMGQSPSDTQYF; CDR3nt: TGTGCCAGCAGTTTGATGGGACAGAGCCCCTCAGATACGCAGTATTTT